A single sample is the source of the 27 T cell receptor beta chains below, sequenced in a study of blood T cell repertoires in COVID-19. Measured with immunoSEQ multiplex PCR; TCRdb has only the in-frame clones, and not every one. The profile shows about 36,000 clones, about nine tenths of them singletons. The specimen sequenced was peripheral blood. The receptors here all came from a human donor in a cohort sampled during active COVID-19.

The rearrangement uses TRBV5-4 and TRBJ1-6; 10 bases are a match to TRBD1. V was clipped by 2 bases and J by 8 bases; unmatched bases: 1. Looked up from germline, CDR1 is SGHNT and CDR2 is YYREEE (reference sequence). This CDR3 spans 14 amino acids. The CDR3 nucleotides read TGTGCCAGCAGCTTAGGGACAGGGGATTCACCCCTCCACTTT. Its protein product is CASSLGTGDSPLHF.

The chain carries TRBV4-3 and TRBJ2-5, with a possible D match to TRBD1 (5 bases). The CDR3 covers 16 residues. The V gene lost 0 bases and the J gene lost 5 bases, with 16 bases spanning the gap. Germline V gene sequence: CDR1 LGHNA, CDR2 YSLEER. CDR3 sequence: CASSQEGPRLGETQYF. The CDR3 region has the DNA TGCGCCAGCAGCCAAGAGGGGCCGCGCCTCGGCGAGACCCAGTACTTC.

The gene calls are TRBV9 and TRBJ1-2; D unresolved. CDR3 size: 12 residues. Between the trimmed V and J ends, which lost 4 bases and 7 bases, there was a span of 11 bases. Germline CDR1 is SGDLS and CDR2 is YYNGEE. The CDR3 bases are TGTGCCAGCAGCTCCTCTGACATTGGCTACACCTTC. Amino acid sequence: CASSSSDIGYTF.

The sample holds one count of this clone. The genes are TRBV4-1 and TRBJ2-3; D is possibly TRBD1 (6 bases). Germline V CDR1 and CDR2: MGHRA, YSYEKL. Between the trimmed V and J ends, which lost 3 bases and 2 bases, there was a span of 15 bases. CDR3 length: 16 amino acids. The CDR3 DNA reads TGCGCCAGCAGCCATATAGGACAGTCCATCACAGATACGCAGTATTTT. It codes for CASSHIGQSITDTQYF.

This chain joins TRBV25-1 and TRBJ2-3; tentative D call: TRBD1 (6 bases). Germline V lookup: CDR1 MGHDK, CDR2 SYGVNS. This CDR3 comprises 14 residues. V was clipped by 3 bases and J by 1 base, with 8 bases between them. The CDR3 region is CASSDDRRTDTQYF. The CDR3 coding sequence is TGTGCCAGCAGTGACGACAGGCGCACAGATACGCAGTATTTT. The full variable domain, completed using reference TRBV25-1 and TRBJ2-3, is EADIYQTPRYLVIGTGKKITLECSQTMGHDKMYWYQQDPGMELHLIHYSYGVNSTEKGDLSSESTVSRIRTEHFPLTLESARPSHTSQYLCASSDDRRTDTQYFGPGTRLTVL.

This clone has only one observation. Here the CDR3 reads CASSFSRTGIMRNTEAFF. The DNA of the CDR3 is TGTGCCAGCAGCTTTTCCCGGACGGGAATCATGAGGAACACTGAAGCTTTCTTT. The chain combines TRBV7-9 with TRBJ1-1; no reliable D call. Trimming left V 3 bases short and J 1 base short, with 21 bases between. Germline V lookup: CDR1 SEHNR, CDR2 FQNEAQ (reference sequence). CDR3 length: 18 amino acids.

CDR3 amino acids: CASTSGTAGANVLTF. The CDR3 DNA sequence: TGTGCCAGCACCTCCGGGACAGCTGGGGCCAACGTCCTGACTTTC. The genes are TRBV2 and TRBJ2-6; 7 bases are a match to TRBD1. CDR3 size: 15 residues. J lost 2 bases, V lost 7 bases, and 5 bases had no gene match. From germline, CDR1 is SNHLY and CDR2 FYNNEI. The full variable domain, its missing parts supplied by reference TRBV2 and TRBJ2-6, is EPEVTQTPSHQVTQMGQEVILRCVPISNHLYFYWYRQILGQKVEFLVSFYNNEISEKSEIFDDQFSVERPDGSNFTLKIRSTKLEDSAMYFCASTSGTAGANVLTFGAGSRLTVL.

This clone was seen only once. The chain links TRBV30 to TRBJ1-3; 8 bases align to TRBD1. Germline CDR1 GTSNPN, CDR2 SVGIG (reference sequence). V was pared by 3 bases and J by 11 bases, with 12 bases of the junction left unmatched. This CDR3 spans 14 amino acids. CDR3 region: CAWSVVGQGVPIYF. The CDR3 nucleotides are TGTGCCTGGAGCGTAGTCGGACAGGGCGTCCCCATATATTTT.

The V gene is TRBV18, the J gene TRBJ2-3, with 7 bases identical to TRBD2. Looked up from germline, CDR1 is KGHSH and CDR2 is LQKENI. The ends lost 3 bases at V and 2 bases at J; junction bases unmatched: 8. The CDR3 length is 16 residues. CDR3 sequence reads: CASSPTGTTTTDTQYF. In DNA, the CDR3 is TGTGCCAGCTCACCCACCGGGACTACCACCACAGATACGCAGTATTTT.

The J gene is TRBJ2-1, the V gene TRBV27; perhaps TRBD2 as D (5 bases). Trimming cost V 7 bases and J 8 bases, with 18 bases left between them. Germline CDR1 reads MNHEY; CDR2 reads SMNVEV (reference sequence). The CDR3 is 14 residues long. This CDR3 is CASKTAGEAHEQFF. The CDR3 nucleotides read TGTGCCAGCAAAACTGCGGGTGAAGCGCATGAGCAGTTCTTC.

The chain uses TRBV28 and TRBJ1-5; D is perhaps TRBD1 (5 bases). Trimming took 2 bases from V and 4 from J, leaving 21 bases between them. This CDR3 has 18 amino acids. CDR1 and CDR2 from the germline V gene are MDHEN and SYDVKM. The CDR3 sequence is CASSLAGSRGLSNQPQHF. The DNA for the CDR3 is TGTGCCAGCAGTTTAGCGGGGTCGAGGGGACTGTCGAATCAGCCCCAGCATTTT.

The CDR3 DNA reads as TGTGCCAGCAGCTCTAGCGGGGGCTCCTACAATGAGCAGTTCTTC. Its protein product is CASSSSGGSYNEQFF. This rearrangement joins TRBV11-3 to TRBJ2-1; TRBD2 matches 10 bases. Germline lookup yields CDR1 SGHNT and CDR2 YENEEA. CDR3 length: 15 amino acids. J was trimmed by 0 bases and V by 4 bases; bases with no gene match: 0.

This chain links TRBV11-2 with TRBJ2-1; possibly TRBD2 for D (6 bases). Germline CDR1 reads SGHAT; CDR2 reads FQNNGV. The CDR3 is 15 residues long. Between the trimmed V and J ends, which lost 4 bases and 10 bases, there was a span of 20 bases. CDR3 nucleotides: TGTGCCAGCAGCTCTAGGGCGCGGGAATCAAGGGAGCAGTTCTTC. Translating gives CASSSRARESREQFF.

J is TRBJ1-4 and V is TRBV28; D remains ambiguous. Trimming took off 7 bases at V and 1 base at J, with 16 bases between the two ends. The CDR3 runs to 16 residues. The V gene's germline CDR1 is MDHEN and CDR2 SYDVKM. Here the CDR3 reads CASTPAVGRTNEKLFF. The CDR3 nucleotides are TGTGCCAGCACCCCGGCGGTCGGCAGAACTAATGAAAAACTGTTTTTT.

The count of this clone is one. The chain combines TRBV10-1 with TRBJ2-1; TRBD2 matches 10 bases. CDR3 length: 16 residues. V trimming: 6 bases; J trimming: 4 bases; junction bases outside the gene matches: 9. Germline CDR1 reads WNHNN; CDR2 reads SYGVQD (reference sequence). The CDR3 reads CASSGRTSGVYNEQFF. DNA of the CDR3: TGCGCCAGCAGCGGCAGGACTAGCGGAGTTTACAATGAGCAGTTCTTC.

This sequence joins TRBV15 and TRBJ1-2; 8 bases are a match to TRBD1. The CDR3 is 15 amino acids. Germline lookup yields CDR1 LNHNV and CDR2 YYDKDF (reference sequence). Trimming cost V 0 bases and J 5 bases; bases outside gene matches: 5. The CDR3 spells CATSRDQGAGYGYTF. The CDR3 DNA follows: TGTGCCACCAGCAGAGATCAGGGGGCAGGTTATGGCTACACCTTC.

This clone was detected only once. The V call is TRBV4-1, the J call TRBJ2-1; 7 positions agree with TRBD2. Germline assignment: CDR1 MGHRA and CDR2 YSYEKL. V shed 4 bases, J shed 5 bases, and the junction held 5 bases outside the gene matches. The CDR3 is 14 residues long. CDR3 sequence: CASSPQAGDNEQFF. The CDR3 coding sequence is TGCGCCAGCAGCCCCCAGGCGGGGGACAATGAGCAGTTCTTC.

V usage is TRBV6-6 and J usage is TRBJ1-5, with 11 bases fitting TRBD1. This CDR3 is built from 15 residues. The ends lost 7 bases at V and 2 bases at J; junction bases unmatched: 4. From germline, CDR1 is MNHNY and CDR2 SVGAGI (reference sequence). The DNA for the CDR3 is TGTGCCAGCAAGGGACAGGGGGTTCGCAATCAGCCCCAGCATTTT. Protein: CASKGQGVRNQPQHF.

This clone was observed once. CDR3 in DNA: TGTGCCAGCAGATCCATCAGGGGCTCCTACGAGCAGTACTTC. Its translation: CASRSIRGSYEQYF. V usage is TRBV11-2 and J usage is TRBJ2-7, with a weak D call TRBD1 (6 bases). The CDR3 contains 14 residues. CDR1 and CDR2 (germline): SGHAT, FQNNGV. Trimming removed 6 bases at V and 0 bases at J, with 12 bases between.

This chain connects TRBV2 to TRBJ2-1; 7 positions match TRBD2. This CDR3 is 12 amino acids long. Looked up from germline, CDR1 is SNHLY and CDR2 is FYNNEI. Losses at the gene ends were 4 bases for V and 6 bases for J; bases not matched to a gene: 0. The CDR3 loop is CASSGTSNEQFF. The CDR3 nucleotides are TGTGCCAGCAGTGGGACTAGCAATGAGCAGTTCTTC.

The chain joins TRBV7-9 to TRBJ2-3, with D maybe TRBD2 (5 bases). The V gene's germline CDR1 is SEHNR and CDR2 FQNEAQ (reference sequence). The CDR3 loop spans 16 amino acids. The V end lost 2 bases, the J end lost 6 bases, and 18 bases lay between the germline ends. CDR3 in DNA: TGTGCCAGCAGCTTAAGAGGGTCCCTAGCTGGGGATACGCAGTATTTT. It is translated as CASSLRGSLAGDTQYF. The variable domain in full, with the rest retrieved from reference TRBV7-9 and TRBJ2-3, is DTGVSQNPRHKITKRGQNVTFRCDPISEHNRLYWYRQTLGQGPEFLTYFQNEAQLEKSRLLSDRFSAERPKGSFSTLEIQRTEQGDSAMYLCASSLRGSLAGDTQYFGPGTRLTVL.

This clone appeared a few times. The chain recombines TRBV6-5 with TRBJ1-2; 10 bases are shared with TRBD1. The V segment lost 6 bases and the J segment 2 bases; nucleotides outside the gene matches: 6. The CDR3 covers 15 residues. CDR1 is MNHEY and CDR2 is SVGAGI in the germline V gene. CDR3 loop: CASRRDRGPNYGYTF. Here the CDR3 DNA reads TGTGCCAGCAGGCGGGACAGGGGACCAAACTATGGCTACACCTTC.

The gene calls are TRBV28 and TRBJ1-4, with D tentatively TRBD1 (5 bases). Per the germline V gene, CDR1 is MDHEN and CDR2 is SYDVKM. The CDR3 loop spans 15 amino acids. V was cut by 6 bases and J by 5 bases, with 16 bases left in between. The CDR3 DNA follows: TGTGCCAGCAGACCGGCAGGCGCAGGGAATGAAAAACTGTTTTTT. This sequence encodes CASRPAGAGNEKLFF. Full variable domain (rest looked up from reference TRBV28 and TRBJ1-4): DVKVTQSSRYLVKRTGEKVFLECVQDMDHENMFWYRQDPGLGLRLIYFSYDVKMKEKGDIPEGYSVSREKKERFSLILESASTNQTSMYLCASRPAGAGNEKLFFGSGTQLSVL.

This CDR3 is CASSSDGPRRYEQYF. CDR3 nucleotide sequence: TGTGCCAGCAGTTCTGACGGACCCCGGAGGTACGAGCAGTACTTC. The genes are TRBV28 and TRBJ2-7, with TRBD2 as a possible D gene (5 bases). Germline CDR1 and CDR2: MDHEN and SYDVKM. This CDR3 region has 15 residues. Trimming shortened V by 4 bases and J by 4 bases, and 17 bases separated the two germline ends.

The chain employs TRBV7-6 and TRBJ1-4, with D perhaps TRBD1 (6 bases). This CDR3 spans 15 amino acids. The V end was cut by 0 bases, the J end by 5 bases, with 10 bases between. From germline, CDR1 is SGHVS and CDR2 FNYEAQ. CDR3 DNA sequence: TGTGCCAGCAGCTTAGCCACAGGGTTAAATGAAAAACTGTTTTTT. Translating it yields CASSLATGLNEKLFF.

The J gene is TRBJ1-4, the V gene TRBV7-6, with D hard to call. V was pared by 1 base and J by 8 bases, with 11 bases between. The germline CDR1 and CDR2 sequences are SGHVS and FNYEAQ. The CDR3 is 14 amino acids. The CDR3 sequence is CASSLVGDKEKLFF. Written as DNA, the CDR3 is TGTGCCAGCAGCTTAGTTGGCGACAAAGAAAAACTGTTTTTT.

The V gene is TRBV6-1, the J gene TRBJ2-7; 7 bases map to TRBD2. The CDR3 sequence is 17 residues long. The V gene's germline CDR1 is MNHNS and CDR2 SASEGT. J was trimmed by 3 bases and V by 0 bases; bases with no gene match: 11. In DNA, the CDR3 is TGTGCCAGCAGTGAAGCGCGGCTAGCGGTGACTGTCTACGAGCAGTACTTC. This translates into CASSEARLAVTVYEQYF.